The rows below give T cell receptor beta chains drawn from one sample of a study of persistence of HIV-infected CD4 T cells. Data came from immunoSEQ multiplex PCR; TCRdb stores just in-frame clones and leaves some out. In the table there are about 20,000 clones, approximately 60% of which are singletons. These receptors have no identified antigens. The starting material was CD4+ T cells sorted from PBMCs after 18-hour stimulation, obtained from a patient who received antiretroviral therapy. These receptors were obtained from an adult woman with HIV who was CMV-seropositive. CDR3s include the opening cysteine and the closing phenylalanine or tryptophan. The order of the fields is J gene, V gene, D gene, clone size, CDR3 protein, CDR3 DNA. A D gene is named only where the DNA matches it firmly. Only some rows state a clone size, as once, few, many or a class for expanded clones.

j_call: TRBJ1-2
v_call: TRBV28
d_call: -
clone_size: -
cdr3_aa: CASTRTPRGGYGYTF
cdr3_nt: TGTGCCAGCACCCGGACCCCCCGGGGGGGCTATGGCTACACCTTC

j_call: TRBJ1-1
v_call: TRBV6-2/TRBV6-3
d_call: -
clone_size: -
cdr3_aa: CASSYSKREAFF
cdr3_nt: TGTGCCAGCAGTTACTCGAAGAGAGAAGCTTTCTTT

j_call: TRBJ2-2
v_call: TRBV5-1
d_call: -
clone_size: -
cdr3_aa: CASSFKRDTGELFF
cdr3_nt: TGCGCCAGCAGCTTTAAGAGGGACACCGGGGAGCTGTTTTTT

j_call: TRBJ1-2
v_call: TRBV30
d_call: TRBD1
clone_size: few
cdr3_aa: CAWNIIPGQNYGYTF
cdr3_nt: TGTGCCTGGAACATCATACCGGGACAGAACTATGGCTACACCTTC

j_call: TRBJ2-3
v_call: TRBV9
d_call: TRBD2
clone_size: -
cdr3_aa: CASSSLAGTSSTDTQYF
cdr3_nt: TGTGCCAGCAGTAGTCTAGCGGGGACCTCTAGCACAGATACGCAGTATTTT

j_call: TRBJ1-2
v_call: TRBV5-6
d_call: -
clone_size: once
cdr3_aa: CASSLTQGLGGYTF
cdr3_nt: TGTGCCAGCAGCTTGACACAGGGTTTGGGTGGCTACACCTTC

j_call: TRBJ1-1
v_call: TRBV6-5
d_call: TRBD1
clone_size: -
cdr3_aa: CASHNLGQVNTEAFF
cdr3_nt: TGTGCCAGTCATAATTTGGGACAGGTGAACACTGAAGCTTTCTTT

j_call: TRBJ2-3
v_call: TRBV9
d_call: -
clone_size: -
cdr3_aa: CASSVASGKTDTQYF
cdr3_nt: TGTGCCAGCAGCGTTGCTTCAGGGAAAACAGATACGCAGTATTTT

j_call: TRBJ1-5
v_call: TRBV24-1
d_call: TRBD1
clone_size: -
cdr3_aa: CATSDGTGFSSQPQHF
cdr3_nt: TGTGCCACCAGTGATGGGACAGGGTTCTCCAGTCAGCCCCAGCATTTT

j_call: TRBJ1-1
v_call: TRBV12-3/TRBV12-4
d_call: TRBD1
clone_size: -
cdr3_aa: CASSLSAGTAAFF
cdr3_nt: TGTGCCAGCAGTTTATCTGCCGGGACAGCAGCTTTCTTT

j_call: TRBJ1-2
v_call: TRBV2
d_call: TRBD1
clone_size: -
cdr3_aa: CASSGTGGLGGYTF
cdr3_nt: TGTGCCAGCAGTGGAACAGGGGGCCTGGGCGGCTACACCTTC

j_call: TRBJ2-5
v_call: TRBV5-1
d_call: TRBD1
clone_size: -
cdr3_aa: CASSAATGGFSLETQYF
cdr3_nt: TGCGCCAGCAGCGCTGCGACAGGGGGTTTTTCTTTAGAGACCCAGTACTTC

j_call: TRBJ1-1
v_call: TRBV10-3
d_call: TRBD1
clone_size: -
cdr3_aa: CAISNSGQENTEAFF
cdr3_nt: TGTGCCATCAGTAACTCCGGACAGGAGAACACTGAAGCTTTCTTT

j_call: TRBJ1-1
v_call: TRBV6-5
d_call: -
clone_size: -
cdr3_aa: CASSWTKGTEAFF
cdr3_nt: TGTGCCAGCAGTTGGACCAAGGGCACTGAAGCTTTCTTT

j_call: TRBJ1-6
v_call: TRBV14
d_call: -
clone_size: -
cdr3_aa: CASSHSLGRATSPLHF
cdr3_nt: TGTGCCAGCAGCCACTCACTCGGCAGGGCTACTTCACCCCTCCACTTT

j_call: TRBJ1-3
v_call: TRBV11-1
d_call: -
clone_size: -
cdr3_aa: CAATSSGNTIYF
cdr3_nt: TGTGCTGCGACGAGCTCTGGAAACACCATATATTTT

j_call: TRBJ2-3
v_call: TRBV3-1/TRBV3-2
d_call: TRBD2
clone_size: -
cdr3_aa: CASSPGLAGGRTKTDTQYF
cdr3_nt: TGTGCCAGCAGCCCGGGACTAGCGGGGGGCCGAACCAAAACAGATACGCAGTATTTT

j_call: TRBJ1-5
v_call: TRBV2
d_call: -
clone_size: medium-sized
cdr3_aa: CASSPRVGGQPQHF
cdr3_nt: TGTGCCAGCAGCCCGCGGGTAGGGGGGCAGCCCCAGCATTTT

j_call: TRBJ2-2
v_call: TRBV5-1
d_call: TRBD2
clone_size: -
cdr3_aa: CASSLEGRVTGELFF
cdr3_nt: TGCGCCAGCAGCTTGGAAGGGAGGGTTACCGGGGAGCTGTTTTTT

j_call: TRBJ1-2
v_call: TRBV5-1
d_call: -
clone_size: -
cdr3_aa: CASSIIQGTGYGYTF
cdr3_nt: TGCGCCAGCAGTATCATTCAGGGGACTGGCTATGGCTACACCTTC

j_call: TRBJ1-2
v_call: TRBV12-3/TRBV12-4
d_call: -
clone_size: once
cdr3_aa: CASSAPPTLTF
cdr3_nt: TGTGCCAGCAGTGCCCCTCCCACTCTCACCTTC

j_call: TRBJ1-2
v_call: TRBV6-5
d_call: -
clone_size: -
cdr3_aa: CASSYGGAFNYGYTF
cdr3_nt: TGTGCCAGCAGTTACGGGGGGGCGTTTAACTATGGCTACACCTTC

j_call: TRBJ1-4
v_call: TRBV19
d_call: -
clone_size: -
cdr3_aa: CASSTTGPWDEKLFF
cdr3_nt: TGTGCCAGTAGTACTACAGGGCCGTGGGATGAAAAACTGTTTTTT

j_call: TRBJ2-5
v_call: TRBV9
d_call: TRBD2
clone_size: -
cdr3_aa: CASSVEAGGQETQYF
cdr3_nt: TGTGCCAGCAGCGTAGAGGCGGGGGGGCAGGAGACCCAGTACTTC

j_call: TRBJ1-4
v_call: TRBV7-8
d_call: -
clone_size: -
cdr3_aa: CASSLAIGQQKLFF
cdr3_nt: TGTGCCAGCAGCTTAGCGATAGGACAGCAAAAACTGTTTTTT

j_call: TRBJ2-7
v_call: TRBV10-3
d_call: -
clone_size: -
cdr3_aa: CAIRAEQASYEQYF
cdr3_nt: TGTGCCATCAGGGCGGAACAGGCCTCCTACGAGCAGTACTTC